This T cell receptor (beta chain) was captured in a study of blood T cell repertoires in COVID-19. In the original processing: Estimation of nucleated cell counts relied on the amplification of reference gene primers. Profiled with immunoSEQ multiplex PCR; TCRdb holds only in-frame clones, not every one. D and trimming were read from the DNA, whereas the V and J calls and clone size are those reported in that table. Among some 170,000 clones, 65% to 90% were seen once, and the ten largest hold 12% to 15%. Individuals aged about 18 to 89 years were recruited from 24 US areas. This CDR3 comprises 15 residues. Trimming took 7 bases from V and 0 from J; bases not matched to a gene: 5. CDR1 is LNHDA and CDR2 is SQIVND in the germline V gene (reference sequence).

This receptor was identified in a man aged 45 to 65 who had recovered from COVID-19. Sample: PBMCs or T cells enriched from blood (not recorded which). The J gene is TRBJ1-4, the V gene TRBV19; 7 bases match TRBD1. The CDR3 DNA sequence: TGTGCCAGTACCTCGGGACAGACAACTAATGAAAAACTGTTTTTT. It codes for CASTSGQTTNEKLFF.